This is a list of T cell receptor beta chains from one sample in a study of T-cell memory formation after mild COVID-19. Via MiXCR, TCRdb re-called the 5' RACE reads, giving one row per CDR3 protein. The profile shows 200,000 to 300,000 distinct CDR3 sequences, 15% of them singletons. Sequenced: PBMCs or a T cell subset sorted from them (not recorded which). These receptors were collected from an adult woman who had mild COVID-19 (a few samples of this study predate the infection). Cell type and time point are not known. Both conserved end residues are part of each CDR3. The order of the fields is J gene, V gene, D gene, clone size, CDR3 DNA, CDR3 protein. D genes are given only for firm matches. The size field is filled for only some rows; it gives once, few, many or a size class.

TRBJ1-5,TRBV15,NA,NA,TGTGCCACCAGCAGCATCTTGACGGTTAATCAGCCCCAGCATTTT,CATSSILTVNQPQHF
TRBJ2-2,TRBV12-3/TRBV12-4,NA,many,TGTGCCAGCAGTTTAGTCTCCGGGGAGCTGTTTTTT,CASSLVSGELFF
TRBJ1-6,TRBV2,NA,NA,TGTGCCAGCAGTGAATTAAACCGACAGAATTCACCCCTCCACTTT,CASSELNRQNSPLHF
TRBJ1-6,TRBV30,TRBD1,few,TGTGCCTGGAGTGTACAGGGGAGCGGTTCACCCCTCCACTTT,CAWSVQGSGSPLHF
TRBJ2-7,TRBV10-3,TRBD2,NA,TGTGCCATCAGTGAGTCGAAGCGGGGAAACTCCTACGAGCAGTACTTC,CAISESKRGNSYEQYF
TRBJ2-4,TRBV5-5,NA,NA,TGTGCCAGCAGCCCGATCGGAGGAGGCAAAAACATTCAGTACTTC,CASSPIGGGKNIQYF
TRBJ1-1,TRBV7-2,NA,few,TGTGCCAGCAGCGGGCGTCGACAGAGGAACACTGAAGCTTTCTTT,CASSGRRQRNTEAFF
TRBJ1-3,TRBV4-1,NA,few,TGCGCCAGCAGCCAAGGGCCACAGGGTTCCGTCTCTGGAAACACCATATATTTT,CASSQGPQGSVSGNTIYF
TRBJ1-1,TRBV12-3/TRBV12-4,NA,few,TGTGCCAGCGGACTATGGGGGCGGGAGACTGAAGCTTTCTTT,CASGLWGRETEAFF
TRBJ2-2,TRBV9,TRBD2,few,TGTGCCAGCAGCGTCCCAGCGGGGGCGAACACCGGGGAGCTGTTTTTT,CASSVPAGANTGELFF
TRBJ1-2,TRBV18,NA,NA,TGTGCCAGCTCACCTGGGGAGAACTATGGCTACACCTTC,CASSPGENYGYTF
TRBJ2-1,TRBV27,NA,few,TGTGCCAGCAGTTTCGATCGACTTTACAATGAGCAGTTCTTC,CASSFDRLYNEQFF
TRBJ1-2,TRBV6-5,TRBD1,few,TGTGCCAGCAGCTCGTGGCAGGGGGCTACACGCTACACCTTC,CASSSWQGATRYTF
TRBJ1-6,TRBV30,TRBD1,NA,TGTGCCTGGAGTTTCCGGTCGGGACAGGGGAATTCACCCCTCCACTTT,CAWSFRSGQGNSPLHF
TRBJ2-5,TRBV10-3,NA,once,TGTGCCATCAGTGAGTCGGCAGTAGAGACCCAGTACTTC,CAISESAVETQYF
TRBJ2-7,TRBV12-3/TRBV12-4,TRBD1,NA,TGTGCCAGCAGTTTAGCTCGGGCTCTTCCAGGGGGCTACGAGCAGTACTTC,CASSLARALPGGYEQYF
TRBJ2-1,TRBV7-3,TRBD2,NA,TGTGCCAGCAGCCCACTTAGCGGGGGGTATTACAATGAGCAGTTCTTC,CASSPLSGGYYNEQFF
TRBJ2-1,TRBV3-1,NA,NA,TGTGCCAGCAGCCAAGGACCCCTGCAGGGAAATGAGCAGTTCTTC,CASSQGPLQGNEQFF
TRBJ2-5,TRBV12-3/TRBV12-4,NA,few,TGTGCCAGCAGCCGCGACCAGGGGGAGACCCAGTACTTC,CASSRDQGETQYF
TRBJ2-7,TRBV5-1,TRBD2,NA,TGCGCCAGCAGCTGGACTAGCGGGGGGGCTCACGAGCAGTACTTC,CASSWTSGGAHEQYF
TRBJ2-3,TRBV9,NA,few,TGTGCCAGCAGCGACCTTAAGGGCTCGCAGTATTTT,CASSDLKGSQYF
TRBJ2-1,TRBV5-5,TRBD2,few,TGTGCCAGCAGCCCAAGCGGGGGGTGGAATGAGCAGTTCTTC,CASSPSGGWNEQFF
TRBJ1-3,TRBV7-2,NA,NA,TGTGCCAGCAGCATACGACGCTCCTCTGGAAACACCATATATTTT,CASSIRRSSGNTIYF
TRBJ1-4,TRBV20-1,NA,NA,TGCAGTGCTAGTCAGATTCCGGGCTTAGCAACTAATGAAAAACTGTTTTTT,CSASQIPGLATNEKLFF
TRBJ2-5,TRBV2,NA,few,TGTGCCAGCGGCCCTGGGGGGGCGCTCCAAGAGACCCAGTACTTC,CASGPGGALQETQYF
TRBJ1-1,TRBV12-3/TRBV12-4,TRBD1,many,TGTGCCAGCAGGCCGGGACAGCTAAACACTGAAGCTTTCTTT,CASRPGQLNTEAFF
TRBJ1-2,TRBV5-1,NA,NA,TGCGCCAGCAGCCACTCGACGGCCTCTCCTAACTATGGCTACACCTTC,CASSHSTASPNYGYTF
TRBJ2-7,TRBV6-5,TRBD1,NA,TGTGCCAGCAGATTAACAGGGGATTCCTACGAGCAGTACTTC,CASRLTGDSYEQYF
TRBJ2-1,TRBV5-1,TRBD1,NA,TGCGCCAGCAGCCCTTCGACAGGGTACTACAATGAGCAGTTCTTC,CASSPSTGYYNEQFF
TRBJ1-2,TRBV10-3,NA,NA,TGTGCCATCAGTGAACCTACAGGGTTGGGGAATGGCTACACCTTC,CAISEPTGLGNGYTF
TRBJ1-2,TRBV3-1,NA,few,TGTGCCAGCAGCCAATCATTGATTAACTATGGCTACACCTTC,CASSQSLINYGYTF
TRBJ2-1,TRBV4-2,TRBD2,NA,TGTGCCAGCAGCCAAGATGGGACTAGCTTCTACAATGAGCAGTTCTTC,CASSQDGTSFYNEQFF
TRBJ2-7,TRBV9,NA,few,TGTGCCAGCAGCCCTTCACCCGGGACAAGGGGCGAGCAGTACTTC,CASSPSPGTRGEQYF
TRBJ1-2,TRBV18,NA,NA,TGTGCCAGCTCACCACAGGGAGACAGATATGGCTACACCTTC,CASSPQGDRYGYTF
TRBJ1-4,TRBV2,TRBD1,few,TGTGCCAGCAGGACAGGGTTGGACGAAAAACTGTTTTTT,CASRTGLDEKLFF
TRBJ2-1,TRBV5-1,TRBD2,few,TGCGCCAGCAGCTCGGGGAGGGCGGGCACTTGGAATGAGCAGTTCTTC,CASSSGRAGTWNEQFF
TRBJ2-1,TRBV4-1,NA,NA,TGCGCCAGCAGCCCAGGGGTCGGGGCCTACAATGAGCAGTTCTTC,CASSPGVGAYNEQFF
TRBJ2-1,TRBV15,NA,many,TGTGCCACCAGCTCACGATCGAGCTCCTACAATGAGCAGTTCTTC,CATSSRSSSYNEQFF
TRBJ2-3,TRBV29-1,TRBD1,NA,TGCAGCGTTGAAGAGTCCGGGACAGGGGAGGCAGATACGCAGTATTTT,CSVEESGTGEADTQYF